This TCR beta chain appears in the sequencing data of a study of blood T cell repertoires in COVID-19. Trimming at V came to 1 base and at J to 1 base, leaving 6 bases not matched to a gene. The V gene's germline CDR1 is MGHRA and CDR2 YSYEKL. This CDR3 has 16 amino acids. Per the original data handling: The assay estimated nucleated cells by amplifying reference gene primers. TCRdb keeps only in-frame clones here, not all; method: immunoSEQ multiplex PCR. V, J and clone size are taken as reported in that table, and D and trimming were inferred from the DNA itself. Among about 270,000 clones listed, approximately 88% were seen once.

The receptor was isolated from a middle-aged woman with acute COVID-19. This sequence joins TRBV4-1 and TRBJ1-2, with TRBD1 matching over 7 bases. Sequencing was done on a sample of PBMCs or T cells enriched from blood (not recorded which). CDR3 protein: CASSQVYGQDNYGYTF. The CDR3 bases are TGCGCCAGCAGCCAAGTTTACGGACAGGATAACTATGGCTACACCTTC.